A selection of T cell receptor beta chains follows, all from one sample in a study of blood T cell repertoires in COVID-19. The table came from immunoSEQ multiplex PCR; TCRdb's copy has only in-frame clones and leaves some out. The table has 55,000 to 90,000 clones, more than 75% seen once. Sequencing input: peripheral blood. All receptors derive from a human donor in a cohort sampled during active COVID-19. CDR3s include the opening cysteine and the closing phenylalanine or tryptophan. D genes are given only for firm matches. Clone size is given for some rows only: seen once, a few or many times, or a class if the clone is expanded.

clone_size d_call j_call v_call cdr3_aa cdr3_nt
NA NA TRBJ1-2 TRBV11-2 CASSLDLRGYGYTF TGTGCCAGCAGCTTAGATCTTCGGGGTTATGGCTACACCTTC
NA NA TRBJ2-5 TRBV12-3/TRBV12-4 CASSLVGRETQYF TGTGCCAGCAGTTTAGTTGGGAGGGAGACCCAGTACTTC
NA TRBD2 TRBJ2-2 TRBV2 CASSGGRADGELFF TGTGCCAGCAGTGGAGGGAGGGCGGACGGGGAGCTGTTTTTT
NA TRBD2 TRBJ2-1 TRBV5-6 CASSLKASGISSYNEQFF TGTGCCAGCAGCTTGAAGGCTAGCGGCATAAGCTCCTACAATGAGCAGTTCTTC
NA NA TRBJ2-5 TRBV6-5 CASRLTGIQETQYF TGTGCCAGCAGGCTAACAGGGATCCAAGAGACCCAGTACTTC
NA NA TRBJ1-1 TRBV6-5 CASSIGTSNTEAFF TGTGCCAGCAGTATAGGGACAAGCAACACTGAAGCTTTCTTT
NA NA TRBJ1-3 TRBV2 CASSVEQGAGNTIYF TGTGCCAGCAGTGTCGAACAGGGTGCCGGAAACACCATATATTTT
NA TRBD2 TRBJ2-5 TRBV15 CATSRDPAGAIQETQYF TGTGCCACCAGCAGAGATCCGGCGGGAGCGATCCAAGAGACCCAGTACTTC
few NA TRBJ2-2 TRBV5-1 CASSLDRVVGELFF TGCGCCAGCAGCTTGGACAGGGTGGTCGGGGAGCTGTTTTTT
few TRBD2 TRBJ2-3 TRBV5-1 CASSSGLAGADTQYF TGCGCCAGCAGCTCGGGACTAGCGGGAGCCGATACGCAGTATTTT
NA TRBD1 TRBJ1-5 TRBV3-1/TRBV3-2 CASSRGQEKQPQHF TGTGCCAGCAGCCGCGGACAGGAGAAACAGCCCCAGCATTTT
NA TRBD1 TRBJ1-4 TRBV11-2 CASSWTGYGNEKLFF TGTGCCAGCAGCTGGACAGGGTACGGTAATGAAAAACTGTTTTTT
few NA TRBJ2-7 TRBV18 CASSPAQGGNEQYF TGTGCCAGCTCCCCCGCTCAGGGAGGTAACGAGCAGTACTTC
NA NA TRBJ2-2 TRBV11-2 CASSPSGNTGELFF TGTGCCAGCAGCCCCTCAGGGAACACCGGGGAGCTGTTTTTT
NA TRBD2 TRBJ2-3 TRBV19 CASSGSGGPRDTQYF TGTGCCAGTAGTGGCAGCGGGGGTCCAAGAGATACGCAGTATTTT
few NA TRBJ1-5 TRBV12-5 CASGLAGSDYQPQHF TGTGCTAGTGGTTTGGCGGGGTCGGATTATCAGCCCCAGCATTTT
NA TRBD1 TRBJ2-3 TRBV6-6 CASSYGQGDTDTQYF TGTGCCAGCAGTTACGGGCAGGGGGACACAGATACGCAGTATTTT
NA NA TRBJ2-2 TRBV5-6 CASRFLGEATGELFF TGTGCCAGCAGGTTCTTGGGGGAGGCCACCGGGGAGCTGTTTTTT
NA TRBD2 TRBJ2-3 TRBV6-2/TRBV6-3 CASSVSGRTDTQYF TGTGCCAGCAGTGTTAGCGGGAGGACAGATACGCAGTATTTT
NA TRBD2 TRBJ2-7 TRBV2 CASSTSSGSYEQYF TGTGCCAGCAGTACCTCTAGCGGGAGTTACGAGCAGTACTTC
NA NA TRBJ1-2 TRBV11-3 CASSFQGKGGYTF TGTGCCAGCAGCTTTCAGGGGAAGGGTGGCTACACCTTC
once TRBD1 TRBJ2-1 TRBV5-1 CASSQDRGNEQFF TGCGCCAGCAGCCAGGACAGGGGAAATGAGCAGTTCTTC
NA TRBD1 TRBJ1-2 TRBV27 CASRAQGVYGYTF TGTGCCAGCAGGGCACAGGGGGTATATGGCTACACCTTC
NA TRBD1 TRBJ2-1 TRBV5-1 CASSPGTGGNEQFF TGCGCCAGCAGCCCGGGGACAGGGGGGAATGAGCAGTTCTTC
NA TRBD1 TRBJ1-4 TRBV6-6 CASRQTGVPNEKLFF TGTGCCAGCAGACAGACAGGGGTCCCTAATGAAAAACTGTTTTTT
NA TRBD2 TRBJ2-2 TRBV5-6 CASSFGRAGELFF TGTGCCAGCAGCTTCGGGAGGGCCGGGGAGCTGTTTTTT
once NA TRBJ1-2 TRBV6-2/TRBV6-3 CASSPPGVFYGYTF TGTGCCAGCAGTCCCCCCGGGGTTTTCTATGGCTACACCTTC
NA NA TRBJ2-3 TRBV24-1 CATSDFRSNTDTQYF TGTGCCACCAGTGATTTCCGGTCCAACACAGATACGCAGTATTTT
NA TRBD1 TRBJ1-1 TRBV18 CASSREGASTEAFF TGTGCCAGCTCAAGAGAGGGGGCTAGCACTGAAGCTTTCTTT
NA NA TRBJ2-4 TRBV1 CTSSLPGTDLTLAKNIQYF TGCACCAGCAGCCTCCCCGGGACAGACTTAACTCTAGCCAAAAACATTCAGTACTTC
NA TRBD1 TRBJ2-3 TRBV30 CAWSGQILTSTDTQYF TGTGCCTGGTCGGGACAGATCCTTACTAGCACAGATACGCAGTATTTT
NA TRBD1 TRBJ1-1 TRBV10-3 CAISESNQGAYITEAFF TGTGCCATCAGTGAGTCGAACCAGGGGGCCTATATTACTGAAGCTTTCTTT
NA TRBD2 TRBJ2-3 TRBV19 CASASAAGGLGDTQYF TGTGCCAGTGCCTCCGCCGCGGGAGGGCTTGGGGATACGCAGTATTTT
NA NA TRBJ2-3 TRBV9 CASSFSSTDTQYF TGTGCCAGCAGCTTCTCTAGCACAGATACGCAGTATTTT
NA NA TRBJ2-2 TRBV6-4 CASRPAGSANTGELFF TGTGCCAGCCGGCCAGCGGGTAGCGCGAACACCGGGGAGCTGTTTTTT
NA NA TRBJ1-1 TRBV29-1 CSVEQGHTEAFF TGCAGCGTTGAACAGGGCCACACTGAAGCTTTCTTT
NA NA TRBJ2-5 TRBV18 CASSEIGTRQETQYF TGTGCCAGCTCGGAGATTGGGACTCGACAAGAGACCCAGTACTTC
once NA TRBJ2-5 TRBV12-3/TRBV12-4 CASSKQLAETQYF TGTGCCAGCAGTAAACAACTAGCTGAGACCCAGTACTTC
NA NA TRBJ1-2 TRBV5-6 CASSLAPETYGYTF TGTGCCAGCAGCTTGGCGCCAGAAACCTATGGCTACACCTTC
NA NA TRBJ2-7 TRBV21-1 CASSKGQGYEQYF TGTGCCAGCAGCAAAGGTCAGGGTTACGAGCAGTACTTC
NA NA TRBJ2-5 TRBV5-1 CASSLGIQAGGVQETQYF TGCGCCAGCAGCTTGGGGATACAGGCCGGAGGGGTCCAAGAGACCCAGTACTTC
few NA TRBJ1-4 TRBV12-3/TRBV12-4 CASSPPSNEKLFF TGTGCCAGCAGCCCCCCGAGTAATGAAAAACTGTTTTTT
NA TRBD2 TRBJ2-1 TRBV7-2 CASSLDPSGREQFF TGTGCCAGCAGCTTAGATCCTAGCGGGCGTGAGCAGTTCTTC
NA TRBD2 TRBJ2-3 TRBV28 CASSPMGLAPSITDTQYF TGTGCCAGCAGTCCGATGGGACTAGCGCCCTCCATCACAGATACGCAGTATTTT
few NA TRBJ1-5 TRBV6-5 CASSAWGRNNQPQHF TGTGCCAGCAGCGCATGGGGGCGGAACAATCAGCCCCAGCATTTT
NA NA TRBJ2-1 TRBV24-1 CATSDLAGDYNEQFF TGTGCCACCAGTGATCTGGCAGGGGATTACAATGAGCAGTTCTTC
NA TRBD2 TRBJ2-2 TRBV24-1 CATSDLSGLAGDVGELFF TGTGCCACCAGTGATTTGTCGGGACTAGCGGGAGATGTCGGGGAGCTGTTTTTT
NA NA TRBJ2-2 TRBV10-3 CAIRGTGTGELFF TGTGCCATCAGGGGTACGGGCACCGGGGAGCTGTTTTTT
NA NA TRBJ1-2 TRBV30 CAWSGSGKGGYTF TGTGCCTGGAGTGGGTCAGGGAAGGGCGGCTACACCTTC
NA TRBD2 TRBJ2-1 TRBV27 CASMGGLASLSSYNEQFF TGTGCCAGCATGGGGGGACTAGCGTCCTTGAGCTCCTACAATGAGCAGTTCTTC
NA TRBD1 TRBJ2-1 TRBV18 CASSPPAGQGANEQFF TGTGCCAGCTCACCACCTGCGGGACAGGGAGCCAATGAGCAGTTCTTC
NA NA TRBJ2-2 TRBV4-2 CASSLTGELFF TGTGCCAGCAGCCTAACCGGGGAGCTGTTTTTT
NA NA TRBJ1-1 TRBV2 CASTLDGSNTEAFF TGTGCCAGCACCCTGGACGGGAGCAACACTGAAGCTTTCTTT
NA NA TRBJ1-1 TRBV11-2 CASSHPARGTEAFF TGTGCCAGCAGCCATCCGGCTCGGGGAACTGAAGCTTTCTTT
once NA TRBJ2-1 TRBV23-1 CASSQSATVSSYNEQFF TGCGCCAGCAGTCAATCTGCGACAGTTAGCTCCTACAATGAGCAGTTCTTC
once TRBD2 TRBJ2-1 TRBV7-9 CASSLRGNRLAGGNEQFF TGTGCCAGCAGCTTAAGAGGTAATCGGCTAGCGGGAGGCAATGAGCAGTTCTTC
NA TRBD2 TRBJ2-5 TRBV24-1 CATSAGRGTQYF TGTGCCACCAGTGCCGGGAGGGGGACCCAGTACTTC